A selection of T cell receptor beta chains follows, all from one sample in a study of CD8 T cells in Susac syndrome. In TCRdb, the immunoSEQ multiplex PCR reads were re-called with MiXCR into one record per CDR3 protein. The table includes tens of thousands of distinct CDR3 sequences, 94% detected once. Specimen: CD8+ T cells from PBMCs. The receptors derive from a human donor in good health. CDR3s include the opening cysteine and the closing phenylalanine or tryptophan. Each record gives: D gene, clone size, J gene, V gene, CDR3 DNA, CDR3 protein. The D gene is left open where the match is weak. Size is stated for part of the rows, as once, few or many counts, or as a class when the clone is expanded.

d_gene: -; abundance: -; j_gene: TRBJ2-5; v_gene: TRBV6-1; CDR3nt: TGTGCCAGCAGCCCCGGGACTTACGCCCAGGAGACCCAGTACTTC; CDR3aa: CASSPGTYAQETQYF
d_gene: TRBD2; abundance: -; j_gene: TRBJ2-1; v_gene: TRBV4-1; CDR3nt: TGCGCCAGCAGCCAAGGCACTAGCGGGAGAAATGAGCAGTTCTTC; CDR3aa: CASSQGTSGRNEQFF
d_gene: -; abundance: few; j_gene: TRBJ2-1; v_gene: TRBV6-2/TRBV6-3; CDR3nt: TGTGCCAGCAGTTACTCGGTAGCAGAGCAGTTCTTC; CDR3aa: CASSYSVAEQFF
d_gene: -; abundance: -; j_gene: TRBJ1-1; v_gene: TRBV10-2; CDR3nt: TGCGCCACTACACCCCTGAGCGTGAACACTGAAGCTTTCTTT; CDR3aa: CATTPLSVNTEAFF
d_gene: TRBD1; abundance: -; j_gene: TRBJ1-2; v_gene: TRBV15; CDR3nt: TGTGCCACCAGCTCCCGGACAGGGGGAGGATATGGCTACACCTTC; CDR3aa: CATSSRTGGGYGYTF
d_gene: -; abundance: -; j_gene: TRBJ2-2; v_gene: TRBV2; CDR3nt: TGTGCCAGCAGTGAGTACACCGGGGAGCTGTTTTTT; CDR3aa: CASSEYTGELFF
d_gene: -; abundance: -; j_gene: TRBJ1-3; v_gene: TRBV12-3/TRBV12-4; CDR3nt: TGTGCCAGCAGAACCTCGAGCTCTGGAAACACCATATATTTT; CDR3aa: CASRTSSSGNTIYF
d_gene: -; abundance: once; j_gene: TRBJ2-7; v_gene: TRBV7-9; CDR3nt: TGTGCCAGCAGCTTCGAATACGAGCAGTACTTC; CDR3aa: CASSFEYEQYF
d_gene: TRBD1; abundance: -; j_gene: TRBJ2-4; v_gene: TRBV20-1; CDR3nt: TGCAGTGCTGCTTGGGGACAGGCAGCCAAAAACATTCAGTACTTC; CDR3aa: CSAAWGQAAKNIQYF
d_gene: -; abundance: -; j_gene: TRBJ2-7; v_gene: TRBV20-1; CDR3nt: TGCAGTGCTAGCATCCCCGACCCGGCACCCCACGAGCAGTACTTC; CDR3aa: CSASIPDPAPHEQYF
d_gene: -; abundance: -; j_gene: TRBJ2-3; v_gene: TRBV5-1; CDR3nt: TGCGCCAGCAGCTTGGGGACAGGCACAGATACGCAGTATTTT; CDR3aa: CASSLGTGTDTQYF
d_gene: TRBD1; abundance: -; j_gene: TRBJ1-4; v_gene: TRBV30; CDR3nt: TGTGCCTGGAGTGTACCGGACAGGCCGCGGGAAAAACTGTTTTTT; CDR3aa: CAWSVPDRPREKLFF
d_gene: TRBD1; abundance: once; j_gene: TRBJ2-7; v_gene: TRBV7-9; CDR3nt: TGTGCCAGCAGCTTAGCCCGACAGGGGGTGAGCGAGCAGTACTTC; CDR3aa: CASSLARQGVSEQYF
d_gene: -; abundance: -; j_gene: TRBJ2-1; v_gene: TRBV20-1; CDR3nt: TGCAGTGCCAATGGGGTGGGGTTGGACAATGAGCAGTTCTTC; CDR3aa: CSANGVGLDNEQFF
d_gene: -; abundance: -; j_gene: TRBJ1-5; v_gene: TRBV27; CDR3nt: TGTGCCAGCAGTTTATTTGCCGAGACAAGAGATCAGCCCCAGCATTTT; CDR3aa: CASSLFAETRDQPQHF
d_gene: TRBD1; abundance: -; j_gene: TRBJ2-7; v_gene: TRBV2; CDR3nt: TGTGCCACCACAGGGGTCTCCTACGAGCAGTACTTC; CDR3aa: CATTGVSYEQYF
d_gene: -; abundance: -; j_gene: TRBJ2-1; v_gene: TRBV9; CDR3nt: TGTGCCAGCAGCGTAGGGGGCGGCTACAATGAGCAGTTCTTC; CDR3aa: CASSVGGGYNEQFF
d_gene: -; abundance: -; j_gene: TRBJ1-5; v_gene: TRBV4-1; CDR3nt: TGCGCCAGCAGCCAGACGGTACAGGGATCTCAGCCCCAGCATTTT; CDR3aa: CASSQTVQGSQPQHF
d_gene: -; abundance: -; j_gene: TRBJ2-1; v_gene: TRBV19; CDR3nt: TGTGCCAGTAGCATCTCCCCAGCGGCAGAGCAGTTCTTC; CDR3aa: CASSISPAAEQFF
d_gene: TRBD2; abundance: -; j_gene: TRBJ2-3; v_gene: TRBV2; CDR3nt: TGTGCCATCCCGGGACTAGGGGGGTCAGATACGCAGTATTTT; CDR3aa: CAIPGLGGSDTQYF
d_gene: -; abundance: -; j_gene: TRBJ2-3; v_gene: TRBV9; CDR3nt: TGTGCCAGCAGTGGGAGTACAGATACGCAGTATTTT; CDR3aa: CASSGSTDTQYF
d_gene: -; abundance: -; j_gene: TRBJ1-2; v_gene: TRBV7-2; CDR3nt: TGTGCCAGCAGCGACGGAGGGTTCTATGGCTACACCTTC; CDR3aa: CASSDGGFYGYTF
d_gene: -; abundance: few; j_gene: TRBJ2-1; v_gene: TRBV9; CDR3nt: TGTGCCAGCAGCCCTAGTGGAGGGAATGAGCAGTTCTTC; CDR3aa: CASSPSGGNEQFF
d_gene: -; abundance: -; j_gene: TRBJ2-2; v_gene: TRBV28; CDR3nt: TGTGCCAGCAGTACCCTGAACACCGGGGAGCTGTTTTTT; CDR3aa: CASSTLNTGELFF
d_gene: -; abundance: -; j_gene: TRBJ2-3; v_gene: TRBV27; CDR3nt: TGTGCCAGCACTTCCGTGGGGACGGGGGATACGCAGTATTTT; CDR3aa: CASTSVGTGDTQYF
d_gene: TRBD1; abundance: -; j_gene: TRBJ2-2; v_gene: TRBV7-9; CDR3nt: TGTGCCAGCAGCGGGACAGTGAGTGGGGAGCTGTTTTTT; CDR3aa: CASSGTVSGELFF
d_gene: -; abundance: few; j_gene: TRBJ1-1; v_gene: TRBV6-2/TRBV6-3; CDR3nt: TGTGCCAGCAGTTACGGCACTGAAGCTTTCTTT; CDR3aa: CASSYGTEAFF
d_gene: TRBD2; abundance: -; j_gene: TRBJ2-3; v_gene: TRBV27; CDR3nt: TGTGCCAGCAGTCTATCCCCCACCCATAGCGGGGAGACAGATACGCAGTATTTT; CDR3aa: CASSLSPTHSGETDTQYF
d_gene: -; abundance: -; j_gene: TRBJ2-1; v_gene: TRBV9; CDR3nt: TGTGCCAGCAGCCCCCCCGAGGCCGAGCAGTTCTTC; CDR3aa: CASSPPEAEQFF
d_gene: -; abundance: -; j_gene: TRBJ1-1; v_gene: TRBV7-6; CDR3nt: TGTGCCAGCAGCTTAGCGGAGAACACTGAAGCTTTCTTT; CDR3aa: CASSLAENTEAFF
d_gene: -; abundance: -; j_gene: TRBJ2-6; v_gene: TRBV4-1; CDR3nt: TGCGCCAGCAGCCAGGGCCAGGTCCTTAGTTTC; CDR3aa: CASSQGQVLSF
d_gene: TRBD2; abundance: -; j_gene: TRBJ2-2; v_gene: TRBV4-1; CDR3nt: TGCGCCAGCAGCCAAGAAACTAGCGGGAGGACCGGGGAGCTGTTTTTT; CDR3aa: CASSQETSGRTGELFF
d_gene: -; abundance: -; j_gene: TRBJ1-1; v_gene: TRBV30; CDR3nt: TGTGCCTGGAGTGTCAGGGATACTGAAGCTTTCTTT; CDR3aa: CAWSVRDTEAFF
d_gene: -; abundance: once; j_gene: TRBJ1-3; v_gene: TRBV7-9; CDR3nt: TGTGCCAGCAGCCCTGACGTGAACACCATATATTTT; CDR3aa: CASSPDVNTIYF
d_gene: TRBD2; abundance: -; j_gene: TRBJ2-1; v_gene: TRBV4-1; CDR3nt: TGCGCCAGCAGCCAAGAGTCTAGCGGGACACCCTGGTCTAGGTACAATGAGCAGTTCTTC; CDR3aa: CASSQESSGTPWSRYNEQFF